The following is a T cell receptor (beta chain) sequence with its context. What it binds is not known. This sample stems from a study of vaccination and CD4 T cells after COVID-19. There were positive PCR dates ranging from March to December 2020, all predating US Alpha, Beta and Delta variants. Study findings and constraints: The study found that a median approximately 90% of reactive clones in convalescent patients appeared only post-vaccination.

The germline CDR1 and CDR2 sequences are DFQATT and SNEGSKA (reference sequence). Trimming removed 6 bases from V and 2 bases from J, with 14 bases in between. CDR3 length: 13 residues. TCRdb used MiXCR to reprocess the PCR reads, holding one entry per CDR3 protein. The data contain just under 20,000 distinct CDR3 sequences, 60% of them singletons. This chain uses TRBV20-1 with TRBJ2-7, with a tentative D call TRBD2 (5 bases). The sample here was CD4+ T cells from blood, taken after SARS-CoV-2 vaccination. The source of this sequence is a human donor who had recovered from COVID-19. CDR3 nucleotides: TGCAGTGCCCGAATGGTGGGAGCCTACGAGCAGTACTTC. The encoded protein is CSARMVGAYEQYF.